This T cell receptor beta chain originates from a study of blood T cell repertoires in COVID-19. Study as a whole: Whether acute or convalescent, the COVID-19 samples came from the United States, Italy and Spain. T cells, B-cell-depleted T cells, or PBMCs supplied cDNA or gDNA.

Per the original data handling: Nucleated cell counts were estimated from reference gene primer amplification. Measured with immunoSEQ multiplex PCR; TCRdb has only the in-frame clones, and not every one. D and trimming come from the DNA, and the V and J calls and clone size come from that table. The sample yields just over 95,000 clones, approximately 80% seen once. CDR1 is SGHRS and CDR2 is YFSETQ in the germline V gene. Trimming shortened V by 0 bases and J by 5 bases, and 17 bases separated the two germline ends. CDR3 length equals 16 residues. Sequenced input: peripheral blood. The rearrangement links TRBV5-1 to TRBJ2-5; weak D call: TRBD2 (6 bases). The receptor's source is a man aged 55 to 70 with acute or convalescent COVID-19. The DNA of the CDR3 is TGCGCCAGCAGCTTGGCCACGGGGACTGCCTGGGAGACCCAGTACTTC. Its protein is CASSLATGTAWETQYF.